The 3 T cell receptor beta chains below were found in one sample sequenced in a study of CXCR3-negative and CXCR3-positive naive CD8 T cells. Carrying UMI labels, the TRB cDNA libraries were prepared through 5' RACE. TCRdb re-called the 5' RACE reads and catalogs CDR3 proteins one per entry, DNA excluded. The sample yields nearly 110,000 distinct CDR3 sequences, of which the top ten take up over 0.35%. Overall study results and limits: Against CXCR3-negative naive cells, CXCR3-positive naive cells showed more hydrophobic TRB CDR3s.

No antigens are known for them. The sample was naive CXCR3+ CD8+ T cells from blood. Subset specified: CD45RO-CCR7+CD27+CD95- naive CD8+ T cells expressing CXCR3 (TNR3+). The receptors shown here come from a human donor in good health. Some clones in this sample may be carry-over from other donors' samples.

The chain has TRBV25-1 and TRBJ2-3; TCRdb proposes TRBD1, but this gene call is untestable without DNA. Looked up from germline, CDR1 is MGHDK and CDR2 is SYGVNS. The CDR3 is made up of 18 amino acids. The CDR3: CASSEQQGGPYITDTQYF.

The chain has TRBV29-1 and TRBJ1-1; the TCRdb D gene call, TRBD1, has no DNA to confirm it. CDR3 length: 15 residues. Germline CDR1 reads SQVTM; CDR2 reads ANQGSEA. CDR3 residues: CSVRSPGLWTYEAFF.

The rearrangement uses TRBV29-1 and TRBJ2-2; absent DNA, TCRdb's TRBD1 call cannot be checked. The CDR3 consists of 14 residues. Looked up from germline, CDR1 is SQVTM and CDR2 is ANQGSEA. The CDR3 spells CSVAPTGYTGELFF.